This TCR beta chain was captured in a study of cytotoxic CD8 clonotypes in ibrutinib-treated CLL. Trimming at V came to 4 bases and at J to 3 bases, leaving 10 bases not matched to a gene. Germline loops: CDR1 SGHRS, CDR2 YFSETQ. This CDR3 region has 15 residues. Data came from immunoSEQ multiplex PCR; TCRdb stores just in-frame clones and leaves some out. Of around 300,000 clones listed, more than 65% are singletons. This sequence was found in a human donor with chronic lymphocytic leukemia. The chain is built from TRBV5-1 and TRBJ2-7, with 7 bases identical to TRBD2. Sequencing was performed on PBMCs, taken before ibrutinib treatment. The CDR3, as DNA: TGCGCCAGCAGCCCGCGGACTAGACAGAACTACGAGCAGTACTTC. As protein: CASSPRTRQNYEQYF.